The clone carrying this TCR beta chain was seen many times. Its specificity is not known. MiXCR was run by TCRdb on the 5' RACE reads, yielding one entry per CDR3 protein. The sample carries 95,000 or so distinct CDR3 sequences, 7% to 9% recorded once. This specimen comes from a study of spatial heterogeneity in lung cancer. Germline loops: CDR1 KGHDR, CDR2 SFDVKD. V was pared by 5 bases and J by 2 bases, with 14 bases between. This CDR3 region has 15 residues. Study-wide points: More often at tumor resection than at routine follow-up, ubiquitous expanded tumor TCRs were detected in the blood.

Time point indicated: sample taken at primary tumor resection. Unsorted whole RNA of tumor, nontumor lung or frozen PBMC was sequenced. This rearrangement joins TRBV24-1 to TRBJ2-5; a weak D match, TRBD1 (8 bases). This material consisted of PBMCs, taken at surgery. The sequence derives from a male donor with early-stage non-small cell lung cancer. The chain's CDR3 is CATSVGGTGQETQYF. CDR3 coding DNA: TGTGCCACCAGTGTCGGGGGGACAGGTCAAGAGACCCAGTACTTC.